The 21 T cell receptor beta chains in this list originate from one sample, sequenced in a study of neurological immune-mediated disorders. A single record per CDR3 protein comes from TCRdb applying MiXCR to the 5' RACE reads. The table records roughly 100,000 distinct CDR3 sequences, about 10% of them present only once. Sample time point: longitudinal time-point 3. Material: PBMCs. The receptors shown here come from a female donor with HTLV-1-associated myelopathy (HAM/TSP).

This clonotype occurred many times. The gene calls are TRBV5-1 and TRBJ1-1; 7 bases align to TRBD1. Germline CDR1 is SGHRS and CDR2 is YFSETQ. J was trimmed by 4 bases and V by 5 bases; bases with no gene match: 8. The CDR3 consists of 14 residues. CDR3 in amino acids: CASRFAGGSTEAFF. The CDR3 bases are TGCGCCAGCAGATTCGCAGGGGGGAGCACTGAAGCTTTCTTT.

This clonotype was observed many times. Here the CDR3 reads CSAPRLAGVPAGEQYF. DNA for the CDR3: TGCAGTGCTCCCCGACTAGCGGGGGTTCCCGCGGGTGAGCAGTACTTC. V and J are TRBV20-1 and TRBJ2-7; 12 bases are shared with TRBD2. The CDR3 covers 16 residues. CDR1 DFQATT and CDR2 SNEGSKA come from the germline V gene (reference sequence). J was trimmed by 7 bases and V by 5 bases; bases with no gene match: 15.

This clonotype was detected ten times or more. This chain links TRBV5-1 with TRBJ2-1; TRBD2 matches at 9 bases. CDR1 is SGHRS and CDR2 is YFSETQ in the germline V gene. Trimming removed 4 bases from V and 5 bases from J; junction bases left unmatched: 7. This CDR3 contains 15 residues. The CDR3 loop is CASSDPSGANNEQFF. The DNA for the CDR3 is TGCGCCAGCAGCGACCCTAGCGGGGCGAACAATGAGCAGTTCTTC.

This clonotype has a handful of counts. V and J are TRBV19 and TRBJ1-2; unclear D gene. Germline V CDR1 and CDR2: LNHDA, SQIVND (reference sequence). V was shortened by 3 bases and J by 8 bases, with 10 bases between the two germline ends. This CDR3 has 12 residues. The CDR3 loop is CASSISGWGYTF. The CDR3 nucleotides read TGTGCCAGTAGTATCAGTGGCTGGGGCTACACCTTC.

This clonotype was seen ten or more times. The V and J genes are TRBV2 and TRBJ2-5; 9 bases are a match to TRBD2. Germline V gene data show CDR1 as SNHLY and CDR2 as FYNNEI. This CDR3 spans 12 amino acids. J was trimmed by 13 bases and V by 8 bases; bases with no gene match: 11. CDR3 protein: CASGRGGQSLYF. In DNA form, the CDR3 reads TGTGCCAGCGGGCGGGGGGGCCAGAGTTTGTACTTC. The entire variable domain, with the rest obtained from reference TRBV2 and TRBJ2-5, is as follows: EPEVTQTPSHQVTQMGQEVILRCVPISNHLYFYWYRQILGQKVEFLVSFYNNEISEKSEIFDDQFSVERPDGSNFTLKIRSTKLEDSAMYFCASGRGGQSLYFGPGTRLLVL.

This clonotype was seen ten or more times. This chain joins TRBV12-3 or TRBV12-4 and TRBJ1-5; D is ambiguous. Between the trimmed V and J ends, which lost 2 bases and 2 bases, there was a span of 7 bases. There are 14 residues in the CDR3. In DNA form, the CDR3 reads TGTGCCAGCAGTTTAAGTATAGGCAATCAGCCCCAGCATTTT. Amino acids: CASSLSIGNQPQHF.

The table lists this clonotype with many counts. CDR3 DNA sequence: TGTGCCAGCAGCTTAGACGGAGGCAGGGCGAGGGAAGGCTACACCTTC. The encoded protein is CASSLDGGRAREGYTF. V is TRBV11-2 and J is TRBJ1-2; D perhaps matches TRBD1 (5 bases). Germline V gives CDR1 SGHAT, CDR2 FQNNGV. CDR3 length: 16 residues. The ends were cut back, 0 bases at V and 8 bases at J, with 19 bases in the middle.

This clonotype was recorded many times. V is TRBV7-9 and J is TRBJ2-1; 7 bases align to TRBD1. CDR1 and CDR2 (germline): SEHNR, FQNEAQ (reference sequence). The CDR3 runs 16 residues. Trimming removed 5 bases from V and 3 bases from J; junction bases left unmatched: 10. The CDR3 coding sequence is TGTGCCAGCAGCCAGCCGACAGGGATTTACTACAATGAGCAGTTCTTC. Amino acids: CASSQPTGIYYNEQFF.

This clonotype was recorded at least ten times. The CDR3 sequence: CAVDTGGTGANVLTF. The CDR3 DNA is TGTGCCGTAGATACAGGGGGCACTGGGGCCAACGTCCTGACTTTC. The genes are TRBV24-1 and TRBJ2-6, with 9 positions matching TRBD1. CDR3 length: 15 amino acids. Germline V gene sequence: CDR1 KGHDR, CDR2 SFDVKD. V dropped 12 bases and J dropped 2; count of bases not matched to a gene: 7.

Many counts were recorded for this clonotype. The chain employs TRBV5-1 and TRBJ2-2, with TRBD2 matching 8 bases. After removal of 3 bases from V and 4 bases from J, the junction contained 17 bases not matched to a gene. The CDR3 extends over 19 amino acids. The germline gives CDR1 SGHRS, CDR2 YFSETQ. The CDR3 nucleotides read TGCGCCAGCAGCTCCCCCCTGGGACTGAGCGGGGGAGGCACCGGGGAGCTGTTTTTT. Translation gives CASSSPLGLSGGGTGELFF.

About this clonotype: At one of its ends the junction is not consistent with the germline gene, which may arise from a read error. J is TRBJ2-2 and V is TRBV15; D gene uncertain. The CDR3 contains 14 residues. CDR1 is LNHNV and CDR2 is YYDKDF in the germline V gene (reference sequence). CDR3 region: CATSFQTVTGELFF. CDR3 DNA: TGTGCTACCAGCTTTCAGACGGTCACCGGGGAGCTGTTTTTT.

The chain combines TRBV6-5 with TRBJ1-1, with TRBD1 as a possible D gene (5 bases). Trimming removed 2 bases at V and 5 bases at J, with 6 bases between. There are 12 residues in the CDR3. In germline, CDR1 is MNHEY, CDR2 SVGAGI. CDR3 nucleotides: TGTGCCAGCAGTTACGGGGGAACTGAAGCTTTCTTT. This gives the protein CASSYGGTEAFF.

This clonotype appeared many times. J is TRBJ2-3 and V is TRBV15; perhaps TRBD1 as D (6 bases). From germline, CDR1 is LNHNV and CDR2 YYDKDF (reference sequence). The CDR3 loop spans 16 amino acids. V was trimmed by 5 bases and J by 3 bases, leaving 18 bases between them. CDR3 sequence (DNA): TGTGCCACCAGCTCTATCTCGGCAGGGGCGACAGATACGCAGTATTTT. Its translation is CATSSISAGATDTQYF.

The V call is TRBV7-9, the J call TRBJ2-2; D is unclear. CDR1 is SEHNR and CDR2 is FQNEAQ in the germline V gene (reference sequence). Between the trimmed V and J ends, which lost 2 bases and 2 bases, there was a span of 6 bases. CDR3 length: 14 amino acids. DNA for the CDR3: TGTGCCAGCAGCTTATTGAGCAACACCGGGGAGCTGTTTTTT. Translation: CASSLLSNTGELFF.

Ten or more counts support this clonotype. The rearrangement links TRBV7-2 to TRBJ2-5; D is unclear. The germline CDR1 and CDR2 sequences are SGHTA and FQGNSA. With 6 bases removed from V and 3 bases from J, the gap between germline ends came to 11 bases. The CDR3 runs 13 residues. As DNA, the CDR3 is TGTGCCAGCAGTCGTAGTGGTGAAGAGACCCAGTACTTC. Translated, it gives CASSRSGEETQYF.

This clonotype has at least ten counts. The chain couples TRBV5-1 to TRBJ2-2; 8 bases fit TRBD1. CDR1 and CDR2 from the germline V gene are SGHRS and YFSETQ. Trimming cost V 2 bases and J 7 bases; bases outside gene matches: 7. CDR3 length: 15 residues. In DNA form, the CDR3 reads TGCGCCAGCAGCTTCCGACAGGGGAGAGGCGGGGAGCTGTTTTTT. Its translation: CASSFRQGRGGELFF.

This clonotype was counted at least ten times. The CDR3: CASSSDASDNEQYF. The DNA for the CDR3 is TGCGCCAGCAGTTCAGACGCCTCCGACAACGAGCAGTACTTC. This chain links TRBV5-1 with TRBJ2-7; D is uncertain. The CDR3 is 14 residues long. In germline, CDR1 is SGHRS, CDR2 YFSETQ. Deletions cut 5 bases from V and 5 bases from J, with 17 bases between.

There are many counts of this clonotype. V gene TRBV5-1 combines with J gene TRBJ1-5; D possibly corresponds to TRBD1 (5 bases). Trimming removed 0 bases from V and 6 bases from J, with 19 bases in between. Looked up from germline, CDR1 is SGHRS and CDR2 is YFSETQ. CDR3 length equals 17 residues. CDR3 nucleotides: TGCGCCAGCAGCTTGGGCGGGGACCGGTGGGTCGTTCAGCCCCAGCATTTT. Translating it yields CASSLGGDRWVVQPQHF.

As to this clonotype: This sequence may be a read error, since a much larger clone differs from it by one base. The gene calls are TRBV5-1 and TRBJ2-5; TRBD2 matches at 8 bases. The CDR3 is 16 residues long. Trimming removed 4 bases from V and 1 base from J; junction bases left unmatched: 9. The germline V gene has CDR1 SGHRS and CDR2 YFSETQ. In DNA, the CDR3 is TGCGCCAGCAGCCGATGGACGGGAGGGAGCCAAGAGACCCAGTACTTC. This gives the protein CASSRWTGGSQETQYF.

This clonotype showed up many times. The gene calls are TRBV5-1 and TRBJ1-2, with 8 positions matching TRBD1. The J segment lost 1 base and the V segment lost 4 bases, leaving 9 bases of the junction unmatched. Germline V gene data show CDR1 as SGHRS and CDR2 as YFSETQ. The CDR3 loop spans 16 amino acids. CDR3 nucleotide sequence: TGCGCCAGCAGCGATGGGGGCACAGGGGGTAACTATGGCTACACCTTC. Translated: CASSDGGTGGNYGYTF.

In its sample, this clonotype was seen many times. The rearrangement links TRBV7-9 to TRBJ1-5; D unclear. Germline CDR1 and CDR2: SEHNR and FQNEAQ (reference sequence). This CDR3 region has 13 residues. Trimming took 1 base from V and 5 from J, leaving 6 bases between them. The CDR3 nucleotides are TGTGCCAGCAGCTTAGTCCCGGATCAGCCCCAGCATTTT. It encodes CASSLVPDQPQHF.